This T cell receptor (beta chain) was retrieved from a study of post-analysis software for immune sequencing data. General observations from the study: Controls significantly exceeded multiple sclerosis patients in normalized Chao1 diversity. Patients had higher frequencies than controls of a handful of TRBV segments, including TRBV5-6, TRBV5-1 and TRBV20-1.

Unique molecular identifiers were present in the TCR beta cDNA libraries. One entry per CDR3 protein results from TCRdb running MiXCR on the PCR reads. This sample has hundreds of thousands of distinct CDR3 sequences, with less than 40% found just once. Regarding this clonotype: No antigen is known for it.

CDR3 length: 16 residues. Germline-derived CDR1 and CDR2 are MGHDK and SYGVNS. Losses at the gene ends were 1 base for V and 6 bases for J; bases not matched to a gene: 2. The chain combines TRBV25-1 with TRBJ2-2, with 13 nucleotides matching TRBD2. Sequencing was done on a sample of blood. The clonotype comes from a girl aged 10 to 17 with multiple sclerosis. CDR3 DNA sequence: TGTGCCAGCAGTGAATCCGGGACTAGCGGGGCCGGGGAGCTGTTTTTT. Encoded protein: CASSESGTSGAGELFF.